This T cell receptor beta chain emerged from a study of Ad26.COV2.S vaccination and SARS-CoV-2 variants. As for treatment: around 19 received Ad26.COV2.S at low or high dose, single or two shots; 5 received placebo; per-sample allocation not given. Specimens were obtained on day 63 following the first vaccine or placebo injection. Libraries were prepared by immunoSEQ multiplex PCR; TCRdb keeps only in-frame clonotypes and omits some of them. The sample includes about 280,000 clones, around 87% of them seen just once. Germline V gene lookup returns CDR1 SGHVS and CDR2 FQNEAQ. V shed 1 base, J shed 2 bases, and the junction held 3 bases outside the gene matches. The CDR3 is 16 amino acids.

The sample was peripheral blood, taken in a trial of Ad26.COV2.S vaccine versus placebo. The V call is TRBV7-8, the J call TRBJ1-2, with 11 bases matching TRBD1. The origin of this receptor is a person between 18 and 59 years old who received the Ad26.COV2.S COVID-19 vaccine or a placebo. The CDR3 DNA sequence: TGTGCCAGCAGCTTAGGCGGACAGGGGGCAAACTATGGCTACACCTTC. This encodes CASSLGGQGANYGYTF.